The entry that follows covers one TCR beta chain sequence. Its antigen is still unknown. This CDR3 comprises 14 residues. Germline CDR1 reads LNHDA; CDR2 reads SQIVND (reference sequence). The junction had 6 bases not matched to a gene; V was cut back by 6 bases and J by 4 bases. This entry belongs to a study of cytomegalovirus exposure and HLA in healthy donors. PCR involved 60 Vbeta and 13 Jbeta primers. Repertoires were generated with immunoSEQ multiplex PCR, while TCRdb's copy carries only in-frame clones and drops some. In the table there are about 130,000 clones, around three quarters of which are singletons. Study-wide points: A later analysis linked a missense variant in DCLRE1C to the trimming of TCR beta V and J genes. A prior analysis recorded that most TCR beta V segments were productive about 87% or about 30% of the time. Among CMV-associated TCR beta chains, most appeared HLA-restricted in a later analysis. TCR sequences were mostly rare, though some public TCRs occurred in many donors.

The sample taken for sequencing was PBMCs. The chain employs TRBV19 and TRBJ1-1; 9 nucleotides match TRBD1. The origin of this receptor is a woman aged 60 to 75 in good health and CMV-seropositive. This CDR3 is CASSITGGGTEAFF. DNA of the CDR3: TGTGCCAGTAGCATCACAGGGGGCGGCACTGAAGCTTTCTTT.